This TCR beta chain originates from a study of shared clonotypes between healthy human individuals. TCRdb's table, derived via immunoSEQ multiplex PCR, lists solely in-frame clones and lacks some. The sample carries about 2 million clones, around 95% recorded once. CDR1 and CDR2 from the germline V gene are ENHRY and SYGVKD. With V trimmed by 1 base and J by 3 bases, 6 bases remained unmatched. There are 15 residues in the CDR3. The study drew all its donors from Caucasian adults living in Nashville, Tennessee. In the CD4+ fraction, cells were divided into CD45RA+ naive and CD45RA-negative memory subsets.

The V call is TRBV10-3, the J call TRBJ2-7, with 7 bases aligning to TRBD1. The material sequenced was naive CD4+ T cells sorted from blood. As for subset: CD45RA+ positively selected. The sequence was obtained from a young man in good health. CDR3 region: CAISELDRSIYEQYF. The CDR3 DNA sequence: TGTGCCATCAGTGAGTTGGACAGGTCTATCTACGAGCAGTACTTC.